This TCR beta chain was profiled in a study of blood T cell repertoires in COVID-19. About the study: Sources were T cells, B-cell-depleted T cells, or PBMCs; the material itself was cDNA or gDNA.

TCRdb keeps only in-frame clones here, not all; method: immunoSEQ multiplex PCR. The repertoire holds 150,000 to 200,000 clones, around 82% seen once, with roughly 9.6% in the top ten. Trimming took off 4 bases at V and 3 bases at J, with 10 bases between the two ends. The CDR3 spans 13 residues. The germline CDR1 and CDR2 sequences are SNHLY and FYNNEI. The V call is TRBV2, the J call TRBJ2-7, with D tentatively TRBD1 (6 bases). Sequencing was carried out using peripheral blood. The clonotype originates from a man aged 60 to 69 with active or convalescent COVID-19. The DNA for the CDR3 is TGTGCCAGCAGTGGGGACACCAACTACGAGCAGTACTTC. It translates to CASSGDTNYEQYF.